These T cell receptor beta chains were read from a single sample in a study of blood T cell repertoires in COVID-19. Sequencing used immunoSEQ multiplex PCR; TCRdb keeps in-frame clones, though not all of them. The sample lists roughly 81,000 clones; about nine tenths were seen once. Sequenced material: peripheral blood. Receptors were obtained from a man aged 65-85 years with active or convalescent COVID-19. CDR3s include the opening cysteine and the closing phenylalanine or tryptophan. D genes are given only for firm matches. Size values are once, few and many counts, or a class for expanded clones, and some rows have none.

cdr3_nt: TGTGCCAGCAGTAAAGGGGGCGCGTCCCAGCTCGGTAATGAAAAACTGTTTTTT
cdr3_aa: CASSKGGASQLGNEKLFF
clone_size: NA
d_call: TRBD1
v_call: TRBV6-1
j_call: TRBJ1-4

cdr3_nt: TGTGCCAGTAGTACACAGACAGGGGGACAAGAGACCCAGTACTTC
cdr3_aa: CASSTQTGGQETQYF
clone_size: NA
d_call: TRBD1
v_call: TRBV19
j_call: TRBJ2-5

cdr3_nt: TGTGCCAGCAGCTCCGCGACAGGGGGGAACACTGAAGCTTTCTTT
cdr3_aa: CASSSATGGNTEAFF
clone_size: few
d_call: TRBD1
v_call: TRBV7-9
j_call: TRBJ1-1

cdr3_nt: TGTGCCAGCAGTACCGCCGGGACAGAACACTACGAGCAGTACTTC
cdr3_aa: CASSTAGTEHYEQYF
clone_size: once
d_call: NA
v_call: TRBV21-1
j_call: TRBJ2-7

cdr3_nt: TGTGCCAGCAGTACCGACAGGGGGTCTGGAAACACCATATATTTT
cdr3_aa: CASSTDRGSGNTIYF
clone_size: NA
d_call: TRBD1
v_call: TRBV2
j_call: TRBJ1-3

cdr3_nt: TGTGCCAGTAGTTCACCCGGGACAGGGGGCGTCGATCAGCCCCAGCATTTT
cdr3_aa: CASSSPGTGGVDQPQHF
clone_size: once
d_call: TRBD1
v_call: TRBV19
j_call: TRBJ1-5

cdr3_nt: TGTGCCAGCAGCTGGGACAGGGTGGAGGGCTACACCTTC
cdr3_aa: CASSWDRVEGYTF
clone_size: once
d_call: TRBD1
v_call: TRBV12-3/TRBV12-4
j_call: TRBJ1-2

cdr3_nt: TGTGCCAGCAGCTCCTCCTACCGGGACAGGGGATACCAGCCCCAGCATTTT
cdr3_aa: CASSSSYRDRGYQPQHF
clone_size: NA
d_call: TRBD1
v_call: TRBV5-5
j_call: TRBJ1-5

cdr3_nt: TGTGCCAGCAGCCCGTTGGTACTAGCGGACCACACCGGGGAGCTGTTTTTT
cdr3_aa: CASSPLVLADHTGELFF
clone_size: few
d_call: TRBD2
v_call: TRBV7-8
j_call: TRBJ2-2

cdr3_nt: TGTGCCAGCGCGGGACAGAGCACTAATGAAAAACTGTTTTTT
cdr3_aa: CASAGQSTNEKLFF
clone_size: NA
d_call: TRBD1
v_call: TRBV2
j_call: TRBJ1-4

cdr3_nt: TGCGCCAGCAGCTTTTCTAGCGGGGGATACAATGAGCAGTTCTTC
cdr3_aa: CASSFSSGGYNEQFF
clone_size: NA
d_call: TRBD2
v_call: TRBV5-1
j_call: TRBJ2-1

cdr3_nt: TGTGCCAGCAGTGAGGACAGGGGACGCAATCAGCCCCAGCATTTT
cdr3_aa: CASSEDRGRNQPQHF
clone_size: once
d_call: TRBD1
v_call: TRBV2
j_call: TRBJ1-5

cdr3_nt: TGTGCCAGCAGTGTGATGCCAGGGGGAGGGAACACTGAAGCTTTCTTT
cdr3_aa: CASSVMPGGGNTEAFF
clone_size: few
d_call: TRBD1
v_call: TRBV6-1
j_call: TRBJ1-1

cdr3_nt: TGTGCCAGCAGCAGGGACTCTCACACTGAAGCTTTCTTT
cdr3_aa: CASSRDSHTEAFF
clone_size: NA
d_call: NA
v_call: TRBV5-4
j_call: TRBJ1-1

cdr3_nt: TGTGCCAGCAGCGGTGGCGGGGAGACCCAGTACTTC
cdr3_aa: CASSGGGETQYF
clone_size: NA
d_call: NA
v_call: TRBV7-9
j_call: TRBJ2-5

cdr3_nt: TGCGCCAGCAAGGGACAGACTAATCAGCCCCAGCATTTT
cdr3_aa: CASKGQTNQPQHF
clone_size: once
d_call: TRBD1
v_call: TRBV10-2
j_call: TRBJ1-5

cdr3_nt: TGTGCCAGCACCCTCGAGTGGGGAGGTAATGAAAAACTGTTTTTT
cdr3_aa: CASTLEWGGNEKLFF
clone_size: few
d_call: NA
v_call: TRBV6-5
j_call: TRBJ1-4

cdr3_nt: TGTGCCTGGAGTGTACGAAGGGGGACTGAAGCTTTCTTT
cdr3_aa: CAWSVRRGTEAFF
clone_size: NA
d_call: NA
v_call: TRBV30
j_call: TRBJ1-1

cdr3_nt: TGTGCCAGCTCACTAACAGGGGGTGACACTGAAGCTTTCTTT
cdr3_aa: CASSLTGGDTEAFF
clone_size: NA
d_call: TRBD1
v_call: TRBV18
j_call: TRBJ1-1

cdr3_nt: TGTGCCAGCAGCTCGGACAGGGTTCAGCCCCAGCATTTT
cdr3_aa: CASSSDRVQPQHF
clone_size: NA
d_call: TRBD1
v_call: TRBV6-5
j_call: TRBJ1-5

cdr3_nt: TGTGCCAGCAGTTGGACTAGCGGGGGAGAGACCCAGTACTTC
cdr3_aa: CASSWTSGGETQYF
clone_size: NA
d_call: TRBD2
v_call: TRBV6-2/TRBV6-3
j_call: TRBJ2-5

cdr3_nt: TGTGCCAGCAGCCAGAGGGGGACTAGCGGGTCCCGCGAGCAGTACTTC
cdr3_aa: CASSQRGTSGSREQYF
clone_size: NA
d_call: TRBD2
v_call: TRBV3-1/TRBV3-2
j_call: TRBJ2-7

cdr3_nt: TGTGCCAGCAGACCGCTGAGGAGGGGTCCTAACTATGGCTACACCTTC
cdr3_aa: CASRPLRRGPNYGYTF
clone_size: once
d_call: NA
v_call: TRBV2
j_call: TRBJ1-2

cdr3_nt: TGTGCCACCAGCAGGGTTTCGGGGAGGGTATTTGAGCAGCCCCAGCATTTT
cdr3_aa: CATSRVSGRVFEQPQHF
clone_size: few
d_call: NA
v_call: TRBV15
j_call: TRBJ1-5

cdr3_nt: TGTGCCAGCAGCGAGGACACGTACAATGAGCAGTTCTTC
cdr3_aa: CASSEDTYNEQFF
clone_size: NA
d_call: NA
v_call: TRBV7-3
j_call: TRBJ2-1

cdr3_nt: TGTGCCAGCAGTCGGACAGGGGGGGATTCCGGAGCCCGTGCTTTCTTT
cdr3_aa: CASSRTGGDSGARAFF
clone_size: NA
d_call: TRBD1
v_call: TRBV7-2
j_call: TRBJ1-1

cdr3_nt: TGCAGTGCTCGCAGCTATGGCTACACCTTC
cdr3_aa: CSARSYGYTF
clone_size: NA
d_call: NA
v_call: TRBV20-1
j_call: TRBJ1-2

cdr3_nt: TGTGCCAGCAGCTTGGAGGGGGAATATTACAATGAGCAGTTCTTC
cdr3_aa: CASSLEGEYYNEQFF
clone_size: NA
d_call: NA
v_call: TRBV5-5
j_call: TRBJ2-1

cdr3_nt: TGTGCCAGCAGTTACTCCGGGACTAGCGGCATGGAGCAGTACTTC
cdr3_aa: CASSYSGTSGMEQYF
clone_size: few
d_call: TRBD2
v_call: TRBV2
j_call: TRBJ2-7

cdr3_nt: TGTGCCAGCTCACCCTTCAATTCGGACAGGACGAACACTGAAGCTTTCTTT
cdr3_aa: CASSPFNSDRTNTEAFF
clone_size: NA
d_call: TRBD1
v_call: TRBV18
j_call: TRBJ1-1

cdr3_nt: TGTGCCAGCAGCGCTAGGACAGACATGAACACTGAAGCTTTCTTT
cdr3_aa: CASSARTDMNTEAFF
clone_size: NA
d_call: NA
v_call: TRBV9
j_call: TRBJ1-1

cdr3_nt: TGCGCCAGCAGTCAATCGGGACAGGGTACAAGGACCTGGGGCGAGCAGTACTTC
cdr3_aa: CASSQSGQGTRTWGEQYF
clone_size: NA
d_call: TRBD1
v_call: TRBV23-1
j_call: TRBJ2-7

cdr3_nt: TGTGCCAGCAGTTCCGAAAGCCCAGCTCGGGGGACAGGCTACTACGAGCAGTACTTC
cdr3_aa: CASSSESPARGTGYYEQYF
clone_size: NA
d_call: TRBD1
v_call: TRBV11-2
j_call: TRBJ2-7

cdr3_nt: TGTGCCAGCAGCTTTGTGACTGGGACAGCATACAATGAGCAGTTCTTC
cdr3_aa: CASSFVTGTAYNEQFF
clone_size: NA
d_call: TRBD1
v_call: TRBV7-6
j_call: TRBJ2-1

cdr3_nt: TGTGCCAGCAGCTTCGGCAATCAGCCCCAGCATTTT
cdr3_aa: CASSFGNQPQHF
clone_size: NA
d_call: NA
v_call: TRBV7-9
j_call: TRBJ1-5

cdr3_nt: TGTGCCGCGAGGACAGGGTCCTTTGGCGGCTACACCTTC
cdr3_aa: CAARTGSFGGYTF
clone_size: NA
d_call: TRBD1
v_call: TRBV27
j_call: TRBJ1-2

cdr3_nt: TGTGCCAGCAGGAGCAGGGAGGGCAATCAGCCCCAGCATTTT
cdr3_aa: CASRSREGNQPQHF
clone_size: NA
d_call: NA
v_call: TRBV6-5
j_call: TRBJ1-5

cdr3_nt: TGTGCCATCAGTGCCGGAGGGACGGATCAGCCCCAGCATTTT
cdr3_aa: CAISAGGTDQPQHF
clone_size: NA
d_call: NA
v_call: TRBV10-3
j_call: TRBJ1-5

cdr3_nt: TGTGCCACCAGTGACCAGAAAGGGAGGTCGGATACGCAGTATTTT
cdr3_aa: CATSDQKGRSDTQYF
clone_size: NA
d_call: NA
v_call: TRBV24-1
j_call: TRBJ2-3

cdr3_nt: TGTGCCAGCAGTTTTGACAGGGCTAATGGCTACACCTTC
cdr3_aa: CASSFDRANGYTF
clone_size: NA
d_call: TRBD1
v_call: TRBV28
j_call: TRBJ1-2

cdr3_nt: TGCGCCAGCAGCTTGTTGCCCAGCTCCTACGAGCAGTACTTC
cdr3_aa: CASSLLPSSYEQYF
clone_size: NA
d_call: NA
v_call: TRBV5-1
j_call: TRBJ2-7

cdr3_nt: TGTGCCTGGAGTGTCTGGGGGCACTCCTATAATTCACCCCTCCACTTT
cdr3_aa: CAWSVWGHSYNSPLHF
clone_size: few
d_call: NA
v_call: TRBV30
j_call: TRBJ1-6

cdr3_nt: TGTGCCAGTGGGAAATGGACAGGCCCCTTGTCTAACTATGGCTACACCTTC
cdr3_aa: CASGKWTGPLSNYGYTF
clone_size: NA
d_call: TRBD1
v_call: TRBV19
j_call: TRBJ1-2

cdr3_nt: TGCGCCAGCAGCTTAGGACTAGCGGAGAGCACAGATACGCAGTATTTT
cdr3_aa: CASSLGLAESTDTQYF
clone_size: NA
d_call: TRBD2
v_call: TRBV5-1
j_call: TRBJ2-3

cdr3_nt: TGTGCCAGCAGCTTCCCCGGGACTAGCGGGGGAGTACAGACCCAGTACTTC
cdr3_aa: CASSFPGTSGGVQTQYF
clone_size: NA
d_call: TRBD2
v_call: TRBV11-2
j_call: TRBJ2-5

cdr3_nt: TGTGCCAGCAGTTTACGGGGGGCCCTGAACTATGGCTACACCTTC
cdr3_aa: CASSLRGALNYGYTF
clone_size: NA
d_call: NA
v_call: TRBV27
j_call: TRBJ1-2

cdr3_nt: TGTGCCAGCAGTAGCCGGGACAGGGTATACGAGCAGTACTTC
cdr3_aa: CASSSRDRVYEQYF
clone_size: NA
d_call: TRBD1
v_call: TRBV27
j_call: TRBJ2-7

cdr3_nt: TGTGCCTTGGGACGGGTGCTGGGGAACACTGAAGCTTTCTTT
cdr3_aa: CALGRVLGNTEAFF
clone_size: NA
d_call: NA
v_call: TRBV30
j_call: TRBJ1-1

cdr3_nt: TGTGCCAGCAGTTCCACAGGTACGAATACTGAAGCTTTCTTT
cdr3_aa: CASSSTGTNTEAFF
clone_size: NA
d_call: NA
v_call: TRBV28
j_call: TRBJ1-1

cdr3_nt: TGTGCCAGTAGTATAGGGACAAAAGGCCAGCATTTT
cdr3_aa: CASSIGTKGQHF
clone_size: NA
d_call: NA
v_call: TRBV19
j_call: TRBJ1-5

cdr3_nt: TGCGCCAGCAGCCCCGGGACAGTTGCAGAGACCCAGTACTTC
cdr3_aa: CASSPGTVAETQYF
clone_size: NA
d_call: TRBD1
v_call: TRBV5-1
j_call: TRBJ2-5

cdr3_nt: TGTGCCAGCAGTGAATGGGGCGGGGCGAACACCGGGGAGCTGTTTTTT
cdr3_aa: CASSEWGGANTGELFF
clone_size: NA
d_call: NA
v_call: TRBV2
j_call: TRBJ2-2

cdr3_nt: TGTGCCAGCAGCCAAGATACAGGAAACTATGGCTACACCTTC
cdr3_aa: CASSQDTGNYGYTF
clone_size: NA
d_call: NA
v_call: TRBV3-1/TRBV3-2
j_call: TRBJ1-2